These 2 T cell receptor beta chains share one sample of origin, sequenced in a study of control samples from healthy donors and cancer patients. TCRdb keeps only in-frame clones here, not all; method: immunoSEQ multiplex PCR. The data hold 200,000 to 250,000 clones, with about 95% observed a single time. Sequenced input: blood. These receptor sequences come from a man aged 50 to 59 in good health.

The V and J genes are TRBV18 and TRBJ1-5; D gene unclear. The CDR3 length is 15 residues. V was shortened by 3 bases and J by 3 bases, with 12 bases between the two germline ends. CDR1 is KGHSH and CDR2 is LQKENI in the germline V gene. The CDR3 sequence: CASSPGGQFNQPQHF. Written as DNA, the CDR3 is TGTGCCAGCTCACCGGGCGGGCAGTTCAATCAGCCCCAGCATTTT.

This chain connects TRBV3-1 (or the pseudogene TRBV3-2) to TRBJ1-1, with 7 bases identical to TRBD1. The CDR3 sequence is 15 residues long. Trimming removed 4 bases from V and 5 bases from J; junction bases left unmatched: 10. Germline-derived CDR1 and CDR2 are LGHDT and YNNKEL (reference sequence). Written as DNA, the CDR3 is TGTGCCAGCAGCCGCCGGTCAGGGGGACGGACTGAAGCTTTCTTT. Its protein is CASSRRSGGRTEAFF.